This TCR beta chain was profiled in a study of identical twins. A single record per CDR3 protein comes from TCRdb applying MiXCR to the 5' RACE reads. The sample comprises about 240,000 distinct CDR3 sequences, about 10% of which are singletons, and 10% rests with the top ten. CDR1 LGHDT and CDR2 YNNKEL come from the germline V gene (reference sequence). The CDR3 has 18 amino acids. The J segment lost 3 bases and the V segment lost 4 bases, leaving 10 bases of the junction unmatched. The donor group consisted entirely of healthy Caucasians. General study results and limits: Invariant populations such as MAIT and iNKT cells could partly muddle zero-insertion analyses. Not following the same donors, the study drew its conclusions from cross-sectional statistical analysis.

This clonotype has ten or more counts. No antigen is known for it. This TCR was sampled from a man aged 45-60 years in good health. Sample: memory T cells sorted from blood. The chain has TRBV3-1 and TRBJ2-5; TRBD2 aligns across 14 bases. CDR3 coding DNA: TGTGCCAGCAGCCGATGGACTAGCGGGGGGCCAGGGGAAGAGACCCAGTACTTC. This gives the protein CASSRWTSGGPGEETQYF.